Presented here are 5 T cell receptor beta chains from one specimen sequenced in a study of T cell repertoires in cytomegalovirus infection. TCRdb reprocessed the reads with MiXCR, giving one entry per CDR3 protein. The table includes approximately 76,000 distinct CDR3 sequences, around 3.4% detected once. Sequencing input: PBMCs. The receptors were gathered from a human donor in good health (CMV status not recorded). Some clones in this sample may be carry-over from other donors' samples.

This clonotype was picked up many times. The rearrangement links TRBV7-2 to TRBJ1-1; TRBD1 agrees at 10 bases. Germline V gene data show CDR1 as SGHTA and CDR2 as FQGNSA. V was pared by 4 bases and J by 7 bases, with 6 bases of the junction left unmatched. CDR3 size: 14 residues. This CDR3 reads CASSSGTGVDEAFF. CDR3 bases: TGTGCCAGCAGCTCCGGGACAGGGGTGGATGAAGCTTTCTTT.

This clonotype was counted at least ten times. The rearrangement uses TRBV20-1 and TRBJ1-3; a possible D gene is TRBD1 (5 bases). Germline V gene sequence: CDR1 DFQATT, CDR2 SNEGSKA (reference sequence). Deletions cut 0 bases from V and 4 bases from J, with 7 bases between. This CDR3 is built from 13 residues. CDR3: CSARETAGNTIYF. CDR3 in DNA: TGCAGTGCTAGAGAGACAGCCGGAAACACCATATATTTT.

About this clonotype itself: A read error may explain this, as a much larger clone is one base away. The chain employs TRBV2 and TRBJ2-4; D may match TRBD1 or TRBD2 (5 bases each). Germline loops: CDR1 SNHLY, CDR2 FYNNEI. The V gene lost 5 bases and the J gene lost 0 bases, with 8 bases spanning the gap. CDR3 length equals 14 residues. The CDR3 sequence: CASSPGTAKNIQYF. Here the CDR3 DNA reads TGTGCCAGCAGTCCCGGGACAGCCAAAAACATTCAGTACTTC.

This clonotype has ten or more counts. The chain couples TRBV7-8 to TRBJ2-5; 7 nucleotides align to TRBD2. V lost 5 bases and J lost 4; bases outside the gene matches: 10. From germline, CDR1 is SGHVS and CDR2 FQNEAQ. The CDR3 runs to 15 residues. The CDR3 is CASSERLGGGETQYF. CDR3 bases: TGTGCCAGCAGCGAGAGACTCGGCGGGGGAGAGACCCAGTACTTC.

The sample holds many counts of this clonotype. The chain combines TRBV5-6 with TRBJ1-2, with no clear D. The V end was cut by 4 bases, the J end by 6 bases, with 13 bases between. CDR1 and CDR2 from the germline V gene are SGHDT and YYEEEE. The length of the CDR3 is 13 residues. The CDR3 spells CASSPLGKHGYTF. The CDR3 bases are TGTGCCAGCAGCCCGCTTGGCAAACATGGCTACACCTTC.